The T cell receptor beta chain described here comes from a study of blood T cell repertoires in COVID-19. The overall study: In each case, the material was cDNA or gDNA derived from T cells, B-cell-depleted T cells, or PBMCs.

In the original processing: Amplification from reference gene primers served as the basis for estimated nucleated cell counts. Assay used: immunoSEQ multiplex PCR; TCRdb lists only in-frame clones, some missing. V, J and clone size are taken as reported in that table, and D and trimming were inferred from the DNA itself. This repertoire shows about 120,000 clones, approximately 88% found once; its top ten account for approximately 10%. Germline V lookup: CDR1 MNHEY, CDR2 SVGAGI. This CDR3 spans 14 amino acids. Trimming took 5 bases from V and 3 from J; bases not matched to a gene: 6. The sample comprised peripheral blood. The rearrangement joins TRBV6-5 to TRBJ2-7, with TRBD1 identical over 8 bases. The receptor was isolated from a man in his fifties with acute or convalescent COVID-19. The DNA of the CDR3 is TGTGCCAGCAGTCGAACGGGACAGGTCTACGAGCAGTACTTC. As protein: CASSRTGQVYEQYF.